A selection of T cell receptor beta chains follows, all from one sample in a study of blood T cell repertoires in COVID-19. Profiling relied on immunoSEQ multiplex PCR, and the TCRdb table lists in-frame clones only, not all of them. The table records some 72,000 clones, around 80% of them present only once. Sequencing was carried out using peripheral blood. These TCRs come from a man in his forties or fifties with COVID-19, enrolled during active disease. CDR3s include the opening cysteine and the closing phenylalanine or tryptophan. The order of the fields is J gene, V gene, clone size, D gene, CDR3 protein, CDR3 DNA. A D gene is named only where the DNA matches it firmly. For some rows the clone size is stated as once, few or many, or as a class when expanded; others skip it.

TRBJ2-2,TRBV10-3,.,TRBD2,CAISDWGLAGDRNTGELFF,TGTGCCATCAGTGACTGGGGACTAGCGGGAGACCGAAACACCGGGGAGCTGTTTTTT
TRBJ2-1,TRBV10-3,.,TRBD1,CAIASRGQSNEQFF,TGTGCCATCGCGAGCAGGGGGCAAAGTAATGAGCAGTTCTTC
TRBJ2-3,TRBV9,.,TRBD2,CASSVGLAAMADTQYF,TGTGCCAGCAGCGTAGGACTAGCAGCAATGGCAGATACGCAGTATTTT
TRBJ1-2,TRBV6-5,.,.,CASSPRGEGYTF,TGTGCCAGCAGCCCCCGGGGAGAAGGCTACACCTTC
TRBJ2-1,TRBV7-8,.,TRBD2,CASSLGLASGDEQFF,TGTGCCAGCAGCTTAGGACTAGCCTCGGGGGATGAGCAGTTCTTC
TRBJ2-1,TRBV19,.,.,CASSIAGETDEQFF,TGTGCCAGTAGTATCGCAGGGGAGACGGATGAGCAGTTCTTC
TRBJ2-1,TRBV7-9,.,TRBD2,CASSLVVSSGRRYEQFF,TGTGCCAGCAGCTTAGTAGTATCTAGCGGGAGAAGGTATGAGCAGTTCTTC
TRBJ1-2,TRBV3-1/TRBV3-2,.,.,CASSQDVPGIGYGYTF,TGTGCCAGCAGCCAAGATGTTCCGGGAATTGGCTATGGCTACACCTTC
TRBJ1-3,TRBV11-1,.,.,CASSLRGTGNTIYF,TGTGCCAGCAGCTTACGAGGGACTGGAAACACCATATATTTT
TRBJ2-3,TRBV19,.,.,CASSIQGGSTDTQYF,TGTGCCAGTAGTATCCAGGGGGGAAGCACAGATACGCAGTATTTT
TRBJ2-5,TRBV5-1,.,.,CASSFRETQYF,TGCGCCAGCAGCTTTAGAGAGACCCAGTACTTC
TRBJ2-1,TRBV20-1,.,.,CSATELAEQFF,TGCAGTGCTACTGAGTTAGCTGAGCAGTTCTTC
TRBJ1-2,TRBV3-1/TRBV3-2,.,.,CASSRPQGTYGYTF,TGTGCCAGCAGCCGACCTCAGGGGACCTATGGCTACACCTTC
TRBJ2-7,TRBV6-2/TRBV6-3,.,.,CASSYPGLLIYEQYF,TGTGCCAGCAGTTACCCGGGACTCCTAATCTACGAGCAGTACTTC
TRBJ2-5,TRBV5-1,.,TRBD2,CASSLGLAGGVETQYF,TGCGCCAGCAGCTTGGGACTAGCGGGAGGTGTGGAGACCCAGTACTTC
TRBJ1-4,TRBV4-2,.,.,CASSQDLGREKLFF,TGTGCCAGCAGCCAAGACTTGGGCCGGGAAAAACTGTTTTTT
TRBJ1-5,TRBV7-2,few,.,CASSPGIWEDQPQHF,TGTGCCAGCAGCCCAGGGATTTGGGAAGATCAGCCCCAGCATTTT
TRBJ2-1,TRBV20-1,.,.,CSVSEQFF,TGCAGTGTATCTGAGCAGTTCTTC
TRBJ2-7,TRBV5-1,.,.,CASSLAGFSYEQYF,TGCGCCAGCAGCTTGGCGGGGTTTAGCTACGAGCAGTACTTC
TRBJ2-5,TRBV10-3,.,.,CAISEGQRTKTQYF,TGTGCCATCAGTGAGGGACAGCGGACCAAGACCCAGTACTTC
TRBJ2-1,TRBV24-1,.,.,CATSAPPGKQFF,TGTGCCACCAGTGCCCCCCCGGGTAAGCAGTTCTTC
TRBJ1-1,TRBV13,.,.,CASSLLTALNTEAFF,TGTGCCAGCAGCCTCTTGACAGCTTTGAACACTGAAGCTTTCTTT
TRBJ2-2,TRBV7-2,.,TRBD2,CASRAGGSVGELFF,TGTGCCAGCAGAGCGGGCGGGAGTGTCGGGGAGCTGTTTTTT
TRBJ2-7,TRBV11-2,.,TRBD1,CASSLVVGQAYEQYF,TGTGCCAGCAGCTTAGTTGTCGGACAGGCCTACGAGCAGTACTTC
TRBJ2-1,TRBV4-2,.,TRBD1,CASSQVTGDEQFF,TGTGCCAGCAGCCAAGTCACAGGGGATGAGCAGTTCTTC
TRBJ2-6,TRBV7-9,.,TRBD1,CASSPRDRAAGANVLTF,TGTGCCAGCAGCCCCCGGGACAGGGCCGCTGGGGCCAACGTCCTGACTTTC
TRBJ2-2,TRBV6-2/TRBV6-3,.,TRBD2,CASSNSGANTGELFF,TGTGCCAGCAGTAATAGCGGGGCGAACACCGGGGAGCTGTTTTTT
TRBJ1-5,TRBV19,.,.,CASQLGKTEINQPQHF,TGTGCCAGCCAGTTGGGAAAGACAGAAATCAATCAGCCCCAGCATTTT
TRBJ1-3,TRBV28,.,.,CASSWWGGPRNTIYF,TGTGCCAGCAGTTGGTGGGGGGGGCCCCGAAACACCATATATTTT
TRBJ1-5,TRBV19,.,TRBD1,CASSDQGGQPQHF,TGTGCCAGTAGTGATCAGGGGGGACAGCCCCAGCATTTT
TRBJ1-1,TRBV27,few,TRBD1,CASSLGQADTEAFF,TGTGCCAGCAGTTTAGGACAGGCGGACACTGAAGCTTTCTTT
TRBJ2-1,TRBV27,few,TRBD2,CASSFYASGSLSGIREQFF,TGTGCCAGCAGTTTTTACGCTAGCGGGAGTCTTTCCGGAATAAGGGAGCAGTTCTTC
TRBJ2-5,TRBV7-9,.,.,CASGSGIIGETQYF,TGTGCCAGTGGCAGTGGTATCATTGGAGAGACCCAGTACTTC
TRBJ2-1,TRBV19,few,.,CASSGGHEQFF,TGTGCCAGTAGTGGAGGTCATGAGCAGTTCTTC
TRBJ1-5,TRBV10-3,.,TRBD1,CAISDSTGYLTQHF,TGTGCCATCAGTGATTCGACAGGGTACTTGACCCAGCATTTT
TRBJ2-5,TRBV29-1,.,TRBD1,CSAITRTGETQYF,TGCAGCGCCATAACGCGGACAGGGGAGACCCAGTACTTC
TRBJ2-3,TRBV11-2,.,TRBD2,CASSLGGSGGTDTQYF,TGTGCCAGCAGCTTAGGGGGTAGCGGGGGCACAGATACGCAGTATTTT
TRBJ2-3,TRBV6-2/TRBV6-3,few,.,CASSKLESTDTQYF,TGTGCCAGCAGTAAACTAGAGAGCACAGATACGCAGTATTTT
TRBJ2-7,TRBV10-3,.,TRBD1,CAIMSKGAVGEQYF,TGTGCCATCATGTCGAAGGGGGCAGTGGGTGAGCAGTACTTC
TRBJ2-1,TRBV14,few,.,CASSQAGGREQFF,TGTGCCAGCAGCCAAGCCGGGGGGCGGGAGCAGTTCTTC
TRBJ2-3,TRBV5-1,.,TRBD2,CASSWAGGDTDTQYF,TGCGCCAGCAGCTGGGCGGGAGGGGACACAGATACGCAGTATTTT
TRBJ2-1,TRBV5-1,.,TRBD2,CASSPTSGRASNEQFF,TGCGCCAGCAGCCCAACCAGCGGGAGGGCCTCCAATGAGCAGTTCTTC
TRBJ1-3,TRBV30,.,TRBD1,CAWKGQEAVNTIYF,TGTGCCTGGAAGGGACAGGAGGCCGTAAACACCATATATTTT
TRBJ2-1,TRBV7-3,.,TRBD2,CASSQTSGSFAEQFF,TGTGCCAGCAGCCAAACTAGCGGGAGTTTCGCCGAGCAGTTCTTC
TRBJ1-4,TRBV13,.,.,CASRQRGSSPNEKLFF,TGTGCCAGCAGACAGCGGGGGAGCAGCCCTAATGAAAAACTGTTTTTT